The clone carrying this T cell receptor beta chain was seen ten or more times. What it binds is not known. This specimen belongs to a study of neurological immune-mediated disorders. Preparation of the unsorted libraries drew on 2 million PBMCs stored at -80 C. TCRdb re-called the 5' RACE reads through MiXCR, storing one row per CDR3 protein. This table holds 80,000 to 95,000 distinct CDR3 sequences, around 3.6% found once. The CDR3 extends over 15 amino acids. Deletions cut 0 bases from V and 5 bases from J, with 12 bases between. Germline CDR1 and CDR2: SGHRS and YFSETQ. The study's findings and limits: The expanded clones of different subjects shared no CDR3 amino acid sequences (suggesting private repertoires in all groups). Phylogenetic grouping assigned the repertoires of 18 of 34 multiple sclerosis patients to a single cluster of related CDR3 sequences. This cluster may be a repertoire-level signature.

Sequenced input: PBMCs. This chain uses TRBV5-1 with TRBJ2-1, with D unclear. The receptor's source is a woman aged 50 to 60 with multiple sclerosis. The CDR3 DNA follows: TGCGCCAGCAGCTTGGGCCGGACGGCACACAATGAGCAGTTCTTC. Protein sequence: CASSLGRTAHNEQFF.